The rows below give T cell receptor beta chains drawn from one sample of a study of neurological immune-mediated disorders. TCRdb recomputed calls from the 5' RACE reads with MiXCR, one row per CDR3 protein. The table lists about 20,000 distinct CDR3 sequences, around 15% of them singletons. Material: PBMCs. The origin of the receptors is a female donor with HTLV-1-associated myelopathy (HAM/TSP). Both conserved end residues are part of each CDR3. D genes are given only for firm matches. Size tells how often a clone was seen (once, few, many) or the class of an expanded clone, and some rows leave it out.

clone size: medium-sized
V gene: TRBV7-6
D gene: .
J gene: TRBJ1-6
CDR3 protein: CASSRRGGFNSPLHF
CDR3 DNA: TGTGCCAGCAGCAGGCGGGGAGGGTTTAATTCACCCCTCCACTTT

clone size: medium-sized
V gene: TRBV5-1
D gene: .
J gene: TRBJ2-7
CDR3 protein: CASSASDGYEQYF
CDR3 DNA: TGCGCCAGCTCCGCCTCAGACGGGTACGAGCAGTACTTC

clone size: many
V gene: TRBV6-2/TRBV6-3
D gene: TRBD2
J gene: TRBJ2-1
CDR3 protein: CASSYSAGGQNEQFF
CDR3 DNA: TGTGCCAGCAGTTACTCTGCGGGGGGGCAAAATGAGCAGTTCTTC

clone size: many
V gene: TRBV4-1
D gene: TRBD2
J gene: TRBJ2-5
CDR3 protein: CASSQPASGGAQYF
CDR3 DNA: TGCGCCAGCAGCCAACCCGCTAGCGGTGGGGCCCAGTACTTC

clone size: many
V gene: TRBV7-2
D gene: .
J gene: TRBJ2-1
CDR3 protein: CASSLMGGRLFF
CDR3 DNA: TGTGCCAGCAGCCTCATGGGGGGACGACTGTTCTTC

clone size: many
V gene: TRBV5-4
D gene: .
J gene: TRBJ2-3
CDR3 protein: CASSSLEIADTQYF
CDR3 DNA: TGTGCCAGCAGCTCTTTAGAGATAGCAGATACGCAGTATTTT

clone size: many
V gene: TRBV27
D gene: TRBD1
J gene: TRBJ1-1
CDR3 protein: CASSLRQGARGGAFF
CDR3 DNA: TGTGCCAGCAGTCTCCGACAGGGGGCGCGAGGGGGAGCTTTCTTT

clone size: many
V gene: TRBV11-3
D gene: TRBD1
J gene: TRBJ1-6
CDR3 protein: CASSSGQGYNSPLHF
CDR3 DNA: TGTGCCAGCAGCTCCGGACAGGGCTATAATTCACCCCTCCACTTT

clone size: many
V gene: TRBV20-1
D gene: TRBD2
J gene: TRBJ2-3
CDR3 protein: CSARDLRGGTDTQYF
CDR3 DNA: TGCAGTGCTAGAGATCTTCGGGGGGGCACAGATACGCAGTATTTT

clone size: many
V gene: TRBV20-1
D gene: TRBD1
J gene: TRBJ2-3
CDR3 protein: CSARDRQGIGTDTQYF
CDR3 DNA: TGCAGTGCTAGAGATCGACAGGGGATTGGGACAGATACGCAGTATTTT

clone size: many
V gene: TRBV10-1
D gene: TRBD2
J gene: TRBJ2-1
CDR3 protein: CASSAAGDLGEQFF
CDR3 DNA: TGCGCCAGCAGTGCTGCGGGAGACTTGGGTGAGCAGTTCTTC

clone size: many
V gene: TRBV7-3
D gene: .
J gene: TRBJ1-1
CDR3 protein: CASSPIRQGEAFF
CDR3 DNA: TGTGCCAGCAGCCCCATCCGTCAGGGAGAAGCTTTCTTT

clone size: many
V gene: TRBV5-5
D gene: TRBD2
J gene: TRBJ2-1
CDR3 protein: CASSLAEGLAGVRNEQFF
CDR3 DNA: TGTGCCAGCAGCTTGGCCGAGGGACTAGCGGGAGTTCGCAATGAGCAGTTCTTC

clone size: medium-sized
V gene: TRBV27
D gene: .
J gene: TRBJ2-1
CDR3 protein: CASSSMGLSYNEQFF
CDR3 DNA: TGTGCCAGCAGTTCAATGGGACTTTCCTACAATGAGCAGTTCTTC

clone size: many
V gene: TRBV5-1
D gene: TRBD1
J gene: TRBJ2-3
CDR3 protein: CASSLETGVTDTQYF
CDR3 DNA: TGCGCCAGCAGCTTGGAGACAGGGGTCACAGATACGCAGTATTTT

clone size: medium-sized
V gene: TRBV10-3
D gene: .
J gene: TRBJ2-7
CDR3 protein: CAAGYEQYF
CDR3 DNA: TGTGCCGCTGGATACGAGCAGTACTTC

clone size: many
V gene: TRBV5-1
D gene: .
J gene: TRBJ2-7
CDR3 protein: CASSLAGTANYEQYF
CDR3 DNA: TGCGCCAGCAGCTTGGCGGGGACGGCAAACTACGAGCAGTACTTC

clone size: medium-sized
V gene: TRBV5-1
D gene: TRBD2
J gene: TRBJ2-1
CDR3 protein: CASSLGLAGGVAKFF
CDR3 DNA: TGCGCCAGCAGCTTGGGACTAGCGGGAGGGGTAGCAAAGTTCTTC

clone size: many
V gene: TRBV9
D gene: TRBD1
J gene: TRBJ2-5
CDR3 protein: CASSARPGQGETQYF
CDR3 DNA: TGTGCCAGCAGCGCACGCCCGGGACAGGGGGAGACCCAGTACTTC

clone size: .
V gene: TRBV3-1
D gene: .
J gene: TRBJ2-2
CDR3 protein: CASSQGNTGELFF
CDR3 DNA: TGTGCCAGCAGCCAAGGAAACACCGGGGAGCTGTTTTTT

clone size: many
V gene: TRBV3-1
D gene: TRBD1
J gene: TRBJ2-7
CDR3 protein: CASSQGRQGYEQYF
CDR3 DNA: TGTGCCAGCAGCCAAGGGCGACAGGGCTACGAGCAGTACTTC

clone size: many
V gene: TRBV6-5
D gene: .
J gene: TRBJ1-3
CDR3 protein: CASRGKQRYSGNTIYF
CDR3 DNA: TGTGCCAGCAGGGGGAAACAGAGATACTCTGGAAACACCATATATTTT

clone size: many
V gene: TRBV7-7
D gene: .
J gene: TRBJ2-5
CDR3 protein: CASSMSTTQYF
CDR3 DNA: TGTGCTAGCAGCATGTCCACTACCCAGTACTTC

clone size: many
V gene: TRBV5-5
D gene: .
J gene: TRBJ2-2
CDR3 protein: CASSLIRASTGELFF
CDR3 DNA: TGTGCCAGCAGCTTGATCAGGGCGAGTACCGGGGAGCTGTTTTTT

clone size: .
V gene: TRBV29-1
D gene: .
J gene: TRBJ2-3
CDR3 protein: CSVELLSTDTQYF
CDR3 DNA: TGCAGCGTCGAGCTCCTTAGCACAGATACGCAGTATTTT

clone size: medium-sized
V gene: TRBV4-1
D gene: .
J gene: TRBJ2-7
CDR3 protein: CASSQLESYEQYF
CDR3 DNA: TGCGCCAGCAGCCAGTTGGAGTCCTACGAGCAGTACTTC

clone size: many
V gene: TRBV4-2
D gene: TRBD2
J gene: TRBJ2-3
CDR3 protein: CASSQHLREAHTDTQYF
CDR3 DNA: TGTGCCAGCAGCCAACACCTACGGGAGGCCCACACAGATACGCAGTATTTT

clone size: many
V gene: TRBV19
D gene: .
J gene: TRBJ2-7
CDR3 protein: CASSKGLAYEQYF
CDR3 DNA: TGTGCCAGTAGTAAGGGTCTTGCCTACGAGCAGTACTTC

clone size: many
V gene: TRBV5-8
D gene: .
J gene: TRBJ2-7
CDR3 protein: CASSAGLTYEQYF
CDR3 DNA: TGTGCCAGCAGCGCTGGACTGACCTACGAGCAGTACTTC

clone size: many
V gene: TRBV9
D gene: .
J gene: TRBJ2-5
CDR3 protein: CASSVGGWETQYF
CDR3 DNA: TGTGCCAGCAGCGTAGGAGGGTGGGAGACCCAGTACTTC

clone size: .
V gene: TRBV20-1
D gene: TRBD1
J gene: TRBJ1-1
CDR3 protein: CSESRQGGNTEAFF
CDR3 DNA: TGCAGTGAGTCCCGACAGGGCGGGAACACTGAAGCTTTCTTT

clone size: .
V gene: TRBV7-9
D gene: TRBD2
J gene: TRBJ2-1
CDR3 protein: CASSLEAGVGEQFF
CDR3 DNA: TGTGCCAGCAGCTTAGAGGCGGGAGTCGGTGAGCAGTTCTTC

clone size: many
V gene: TRBV7-3
D gene: .
J gene: TRBJ2-1
CDR3 protein: CASSLSGGHSYNEQFF
CDR3 DNA: TGTGCCAGCAGCTTAAGCGGGGGCCACTCCTACAATGAGCAGTTCTTC

clone size: .
V gene: TRBV7-3
D gene: .
J gene: TRBJ2-1
CDR3 protein: CASSLDGPRTPEQFF
CDR3 DNA: TGTGCCAGTAGCTTAGATGGGCCTAGGACTCCTGAGCAGTTCTTC

clone size: many
V gene: TRBV21-1
D gene: .
J gene: TRBJ2-7
CDR3 protein: CASKNHRGEEGSYEQYF
CDR3 DNA: TGTGCCAGCAAAAATCACAGGGGGGAGGAGGGCTCCTACGAGCAGTACTTC

clone size: many
V gene: TRBV6-1
D gene: TRBD1
J gene: TRBJ2-1
CDR3 protein: CASSSGTEVYNEQFF
CDR3 DNA: TGTGCCAGCAGCTCCGGGACAGAAGTCTACAATGAGCAGTTCTTC

clone size: many
V gene: TRBV15
D gene: .
J gene: TRBJ1-5
CDR3 protein: CSNQPQHF
CDR3 DNA: TGTAGCAATCAGCCCCAGCATTTT

clone size: many
V gene: TRBV12-3/TRBV12-4
D gene: TRBD1
J gene: TRBJ1-2
CDR3 protein: CASSLQGGYGYTF
CDR3 DNA: TGTGCCAGCAGTTTACAGGGGGGCTATGGCTACACCTTC

clone size: .
V gene: TRBV6-4
D gene: TRBD2
J gene: TRBJ2-5
CDR3 protein: CASSDSTSGGAETQYF
CDR3 DNA: TGTGCCAGCAGTGACTCGACTAGCGGGGGGGCAGAGACCCAGTACTTC

clone size: .
V gene: TRBV3-1
D gene: .
J gene: TRBJ2-5
CDR3 protein: CASSQSDGPQETQYF
CDR3 DNA: TGTGCCAGCAGCCAGAGCGATGGGCCTCAGGAGACCCAGTACTTC

clone size: many
V gene: TRBV20-1
D gene: TRBD1
J gene: TRBJ1-6
CDR3 protein: CSAKRQGADSPLHF
CDR3 DNA: TGCAGTGCTAAGCGACAGGGGGCAGATTCACCCCTCCACTTT

clone size: medium-sized
V gene: TRBV20-1
D gene: .
J gene: TRBJ2-1
CDR3 protein: CSAMVAISGREQFF
CDR3 DNA: TGCAGTGCTATGGTGGCGATCAGCGGGCGTGAGCAGTTCTTC

clone size: many
V gene: TRBV12-3/TRBV12-4
D gene: TRBD2
J gene: TRBJ2-7
CDR3 protein: CASSLLAGSYEQYF
CDR3 DNA: TGTGCCAGCAGTTTACTAGCGGGCTCCTACGAGCAGTACTTC

clone size: medium-sized
V gene: TRBV20-1
D gene: .
J gene: TRBJ2-4
CDR3 protein: CSARGDTLAKNIQYF
CDR3 DNA: TGCAGTGCTAGAGGGGACACCCTAGCCAAAAACATTCAGTACTTC

clone size: many
V gene: TRBV20-1
D gene: .
J gene: TRBJ2-5
CDR3 protein: CSARGSKQETQYF
CDR3 DNA: TGCAGTGCTAGAGGCAGCAAGCAAGAGACCCAGTACTTC